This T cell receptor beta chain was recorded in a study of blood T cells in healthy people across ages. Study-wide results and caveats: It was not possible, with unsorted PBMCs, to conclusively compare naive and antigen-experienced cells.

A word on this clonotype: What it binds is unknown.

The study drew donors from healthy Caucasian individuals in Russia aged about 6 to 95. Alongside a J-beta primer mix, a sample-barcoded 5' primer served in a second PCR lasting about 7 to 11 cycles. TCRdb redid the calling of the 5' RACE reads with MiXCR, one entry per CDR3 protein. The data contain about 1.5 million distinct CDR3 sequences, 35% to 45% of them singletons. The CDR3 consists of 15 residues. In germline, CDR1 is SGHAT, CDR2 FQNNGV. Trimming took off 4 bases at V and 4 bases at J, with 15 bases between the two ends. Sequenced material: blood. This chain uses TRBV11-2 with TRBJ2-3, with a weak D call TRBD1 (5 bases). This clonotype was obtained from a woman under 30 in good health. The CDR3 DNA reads TGTGCCAGCAGCTCAGACAGTCGATCCCCAGATACGCAGTATTTT. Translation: CASSSDSRSPDTQYF.